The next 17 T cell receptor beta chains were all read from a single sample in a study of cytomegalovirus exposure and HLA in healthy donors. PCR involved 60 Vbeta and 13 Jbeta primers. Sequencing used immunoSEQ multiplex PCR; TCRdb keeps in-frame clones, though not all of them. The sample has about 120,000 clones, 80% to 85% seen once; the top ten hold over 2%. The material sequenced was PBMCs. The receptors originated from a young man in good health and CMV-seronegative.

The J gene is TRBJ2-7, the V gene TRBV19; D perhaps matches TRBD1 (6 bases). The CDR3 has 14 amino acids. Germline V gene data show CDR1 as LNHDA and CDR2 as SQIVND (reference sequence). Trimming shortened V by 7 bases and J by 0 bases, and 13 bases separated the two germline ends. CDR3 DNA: TGTGCCAGTACCGTTACAGGGAACTCCTACGAGCAGTACTTC. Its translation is CASTVTGNSYEQYF.

The DNA for the CDR3 is TGTGCCAGCAGCCGAACGACAGGCAATCAGCCCCAGCATTTT. This sequence encodes CASSRTTGNQPQHF. This chain uses TRBV11-2 with TRBJ1-5; TRBD1 might be the D (5 bases). The CDR3 has 14 residues. Looked up from germline, CDR1 is SGHAT and CDR2 is FQNNGV. V was pared by 5 bases and J by 2 bases, with 10 bases between.

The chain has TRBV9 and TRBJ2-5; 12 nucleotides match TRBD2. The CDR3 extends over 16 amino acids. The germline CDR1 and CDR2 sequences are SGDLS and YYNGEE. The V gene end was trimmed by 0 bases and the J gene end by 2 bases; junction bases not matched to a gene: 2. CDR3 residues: CASSVELAGGQETQYF. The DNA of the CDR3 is TGTGCCAGCAGCGTAGAACTAGCGGGGGGTCAAGAGACCCAGTACTTC. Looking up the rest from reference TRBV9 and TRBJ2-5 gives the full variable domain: DSGVTQTPKHLITATGQRVTLRCSPRSGDLSVYWYQQSLDQGLQFLIQYYNGEERAKGNILERFSAQQFPDLHSELNLSSLELGDSALYFCASSVELAGGQETQYFGPGTRLLVL.

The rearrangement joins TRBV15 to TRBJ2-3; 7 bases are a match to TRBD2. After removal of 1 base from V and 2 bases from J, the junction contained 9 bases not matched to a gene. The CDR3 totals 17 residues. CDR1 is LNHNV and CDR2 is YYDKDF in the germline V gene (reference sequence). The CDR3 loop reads CATSRAASSGITDTQYF. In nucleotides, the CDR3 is TGTGCCACCAGCAGAGCCGCGTCTAGCGGAATCACAGATACGCAGTATTTT.

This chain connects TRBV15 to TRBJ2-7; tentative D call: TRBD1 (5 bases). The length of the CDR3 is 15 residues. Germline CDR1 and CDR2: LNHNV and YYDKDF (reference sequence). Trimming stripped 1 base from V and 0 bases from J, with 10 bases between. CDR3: CATSRGTTSSYEQYF. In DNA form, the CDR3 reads TGTGCCACCAGCAGAGGGACAACGAGCTCCTACGAGCAGTACTTC.

CDR3 region: CSAYARSSYEQYF. CDR3 bases: TGCAGCGCATACGCCAGGTCCTCCTACGAGCAGTACTTC. The V gene is TRBV29-1, the J gene TRBJ2-7; D unresolved. Germline V gene data show CDR1 as SQVTM and CDR2 as ANQGSEA. Trimming cost V 7 bases and J 0 bases, with 13 bases left between them. This CDR3 contains 13 residues.

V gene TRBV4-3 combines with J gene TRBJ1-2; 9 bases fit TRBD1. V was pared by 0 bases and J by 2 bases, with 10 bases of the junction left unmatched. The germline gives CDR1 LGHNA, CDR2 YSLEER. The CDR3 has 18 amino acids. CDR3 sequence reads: CASSQDRLGTGINYGYTF. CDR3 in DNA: TGCGCCAGCAGCCAAGATCGTCTGGGGACAGGGATCAACTATGGCTACACCTTC.

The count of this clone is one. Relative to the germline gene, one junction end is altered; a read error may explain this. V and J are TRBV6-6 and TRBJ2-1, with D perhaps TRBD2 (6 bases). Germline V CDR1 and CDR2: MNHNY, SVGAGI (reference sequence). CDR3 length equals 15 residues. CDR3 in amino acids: CASSYPLTGGEAELF. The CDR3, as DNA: TGTGCCAGCAGTTACCCGCTTACGGGCGGGGAGGCCGAACTCTTC.

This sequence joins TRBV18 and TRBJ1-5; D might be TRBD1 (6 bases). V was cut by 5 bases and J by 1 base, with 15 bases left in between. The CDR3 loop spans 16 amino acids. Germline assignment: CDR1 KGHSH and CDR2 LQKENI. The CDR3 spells CASSSGAPGSNQPQHF. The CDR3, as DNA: TGTGCCAGCTCATCAGGGGCTCCTGGGAGCAATCAGCCCCAGCATTTT. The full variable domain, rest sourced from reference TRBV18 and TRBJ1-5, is NAGVMQNPRHLVRRRGQEARLRCSPMKGHSHVYWYRQLPEEGLKFMVYLQKENIIDESGMPKERFSAEFPKEGPSILRIQQVVRGDSAAYFCASSSGAPGSNQPQHFGDGTRLSIL.

The CDR3 DNA reads TGTGCCAGTAGTCCAATCGACTGGAGCTCCTACAATGAGCAGTTCTTC. It codes for CASSPIDWSSYNEQFF. J is TRBJ2-1 and V is TRBV19; D is unresolved. The CDR3 has 16 residues. CDR1 LNHDA and CDR2 SQIVND come from the germline V gene (reference sequence). V lost 5 bases and J 0 bases, leaving 14 bases between the germline ends.

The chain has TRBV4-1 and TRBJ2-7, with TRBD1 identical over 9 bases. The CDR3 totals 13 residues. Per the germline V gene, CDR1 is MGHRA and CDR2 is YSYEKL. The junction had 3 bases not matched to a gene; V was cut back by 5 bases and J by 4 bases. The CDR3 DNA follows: TGCGCCAGCAGCGCGGGACAGGGTTACGAGCAGTACTTC. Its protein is CASSAGQGYEQYF.

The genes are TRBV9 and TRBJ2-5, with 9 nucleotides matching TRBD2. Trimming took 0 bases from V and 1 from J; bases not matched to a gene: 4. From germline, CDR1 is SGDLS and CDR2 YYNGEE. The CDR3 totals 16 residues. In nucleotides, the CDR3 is TGTGCCAGCAGCGTAGGCGGGCGGGGGGGCCAAGAGACCCAGTACTTC. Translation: CASSVGGRGGQETQYF. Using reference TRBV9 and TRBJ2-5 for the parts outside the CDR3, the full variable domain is DSGVTQTPKHLITATGQRVTLRCSPRSGDLSVYWYQQSLDQGLQFLIQYYNGEERAKGNILERFSAQQFPDLHSELNLSSLELGDSALYFCASSVGGRGGQETQYFGPGTRLLVL.

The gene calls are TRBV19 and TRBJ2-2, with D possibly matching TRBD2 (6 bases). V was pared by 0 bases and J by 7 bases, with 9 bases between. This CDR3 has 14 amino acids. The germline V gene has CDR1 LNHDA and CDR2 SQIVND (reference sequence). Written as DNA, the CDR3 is TGTGCCAGTAGTATAGATCGGAGGGACGGGGAGCTGTTTTTT. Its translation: CASSIDRRDGELFF. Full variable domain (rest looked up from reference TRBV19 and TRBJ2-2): DGGITQSPKYLFRKEGQNVTLSCEQNLNHDAMYWYRQDPGQGLRLIYYSQIVNDFQKGDIAEGYSVSREKKESFPLTVTSAQKNPTAFYLCASSIDRRDGELFFGEGSRLTVL.

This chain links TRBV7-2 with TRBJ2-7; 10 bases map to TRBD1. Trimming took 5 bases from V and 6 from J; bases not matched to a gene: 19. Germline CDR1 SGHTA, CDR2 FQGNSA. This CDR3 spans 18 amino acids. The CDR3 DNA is TGTGCCAGCAGCGGGGGGACAGGGGTCGCCTTAGGGCTACCCGAGCAGTACTTC. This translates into CASSGGTGVALGLPEQYF.

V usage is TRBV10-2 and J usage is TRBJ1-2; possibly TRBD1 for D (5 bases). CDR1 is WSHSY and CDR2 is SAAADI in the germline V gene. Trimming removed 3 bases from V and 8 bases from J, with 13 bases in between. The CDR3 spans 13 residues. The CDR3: CASSDGWGDGYTF. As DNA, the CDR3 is TGCGCCAGCAGTGATGGGTGGGGGGACGGCTACACCTTC.

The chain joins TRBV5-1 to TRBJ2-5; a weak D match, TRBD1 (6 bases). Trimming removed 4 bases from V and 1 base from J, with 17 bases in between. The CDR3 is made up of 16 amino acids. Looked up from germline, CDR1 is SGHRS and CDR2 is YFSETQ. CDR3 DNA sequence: TGCGCCAGCAGCGGCGCTACGGGGACATCCCAAGAGACCCAGTACTTC. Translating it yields CASSGATGTSQETQYF.

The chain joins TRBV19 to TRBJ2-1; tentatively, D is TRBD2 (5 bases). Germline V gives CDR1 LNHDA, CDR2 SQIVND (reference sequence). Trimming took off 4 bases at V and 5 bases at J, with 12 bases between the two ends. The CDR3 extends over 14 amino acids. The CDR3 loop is CASSSGRRNNEQFF. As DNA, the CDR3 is TGTGCCAGTAGTAGCGGGCGGAGAAACAATGAGCAGTTCTTC.